This TCR beta chain was identified during a study of early T cells in non-severe SARS-CoV-2 infection. This clonotype was recorded many times. The antigen remains unidentified. General observations from the study: Private and CD4 specificities were missed by VDJdb matching, skewed to anti-spike CD8.

The V and J ends lost 4 bases and 3 bases respectively, with 12 bases between them. Germline lookup yields CDR1 SNHLY and CDR2 FYNNEI. The CDR3 runs to 14 residues. TCRdb itself ran the 5' RACE reads through MiXCR, one entry per CDR3 protein. The sample has approximately 77,000 distinct CDR3 sequences; approximately 12% are singletons. This chain uses TRBV2 with TRBJ1-1; tentative D call: TRBD1 (5 bases). The sample was whole blood, taken at baseline. The receptor comes from an adult who was a healthcare worker with PCR-confirmed SARS-CoV-2 infection or an uninfected control (not recorded which). The donor label of this sample is uncertain. As DNA, the CDR3 is TGTGCCAGCAGTGCGGGGGGGAGGTACACTGAAGCTTTCTTT. As protein: CASSAGGRYTEAFF.